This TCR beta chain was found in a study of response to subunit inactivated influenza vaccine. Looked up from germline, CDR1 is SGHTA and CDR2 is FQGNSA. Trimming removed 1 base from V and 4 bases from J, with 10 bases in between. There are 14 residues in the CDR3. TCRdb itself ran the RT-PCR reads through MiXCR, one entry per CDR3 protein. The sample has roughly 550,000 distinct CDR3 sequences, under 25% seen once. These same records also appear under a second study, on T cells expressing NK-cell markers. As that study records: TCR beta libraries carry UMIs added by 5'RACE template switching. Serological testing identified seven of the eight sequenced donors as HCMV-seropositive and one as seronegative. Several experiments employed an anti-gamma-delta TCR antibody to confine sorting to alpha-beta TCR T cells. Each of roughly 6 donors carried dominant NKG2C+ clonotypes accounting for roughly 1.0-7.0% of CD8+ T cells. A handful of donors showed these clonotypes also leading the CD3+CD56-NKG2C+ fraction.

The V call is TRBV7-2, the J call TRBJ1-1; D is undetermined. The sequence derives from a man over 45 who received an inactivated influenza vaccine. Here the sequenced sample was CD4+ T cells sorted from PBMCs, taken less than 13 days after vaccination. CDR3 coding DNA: TGTGCCAGCAGCTTAGAACCGTTGAGCACTGAAGCTTTCTTT. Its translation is CASSLEPLSTEAFF.